This TCR beta chain was obtained from a study of OX40 agonist ivuxolimab in advanced cancers. Study-wide background: Participants averaged approximately 65 years of age (range roughly 23 to 85) and were under 90% male.

Some clones are missing from TCRdb's copy, which holds only in-frame ones; the method was immunoSEQ multiplex PCR. Of about 48,000 clones in the sample, around 85% were seen once. Notes on this clone: Its antigen is undetermined.

The CDR3 consists of 16 residues. Deletions cut 0 bases from V and 8 bases from J, with 20 bases between. Germline V CDR1 and CDR2: SGHRS, YFSETQ. Overall study results and limits: With doses of 0.1 to 3.0 mg/kg, CD4+ and CD8+ blood T cells had undergone clonal expansion by week 6. Antigen specificity remained undetermined for the expanded peripheral T cells.

V and J are TRBV5-1 and TRBJ1-2; no definite D call. This sequence was found in an adult with an advanced solid tumor such as melanoma, head and neck, liver or kidney cancer. Sample: CD4+ or CD8+ T cells sorted from blood, taken in a trial of the OX40 agonist ivuxolimab. The CDR3 loop reads CASSLGGNPPRGGYTF. As DNA, the CDR3 is TGCGCCAGCAGCTTGGGAGGGAACCCGCCCCGCGGCGGCTACACCTTC.